This paragraph reports one TCR beta chain. The antigen is unknown. Germline CDR1 and CDR2: ENHRY and SYGVKD. This CDR3 has 15 residues. V dropped 2 bases and J dropped 5; count of bases not matched to a gene: 6. The source of the sample is a study of response to subunit inactivated influenza vaccine. TCRdb passed the RT-PCR reads through MiXCR, listing each CDR3 protein once. The table records about 520,000 distinct CDR3 sequences, 25% of them present only once. General observations from the study: There was a suggestion from the authors that each seasonal influenza vaccination recruits few new T cells.

The chain links TRBV10-3 to TRBJ2-5; 9 nucleotides match TRBD2. The material sequenced was CD4+ T cells sorted from PBMCs, taken more than 4 days after vaccination. This TCR was recovered from a man aged 45-65 years who received an inactivated influenza vaccine. CDR3 amino acids: CAISEGGGRGETQYF. CDR3 DNA sequence: TGTGCCATCAGTGAGGGCGGCGGGAGGGGGGAGACCCAGTACTTC.